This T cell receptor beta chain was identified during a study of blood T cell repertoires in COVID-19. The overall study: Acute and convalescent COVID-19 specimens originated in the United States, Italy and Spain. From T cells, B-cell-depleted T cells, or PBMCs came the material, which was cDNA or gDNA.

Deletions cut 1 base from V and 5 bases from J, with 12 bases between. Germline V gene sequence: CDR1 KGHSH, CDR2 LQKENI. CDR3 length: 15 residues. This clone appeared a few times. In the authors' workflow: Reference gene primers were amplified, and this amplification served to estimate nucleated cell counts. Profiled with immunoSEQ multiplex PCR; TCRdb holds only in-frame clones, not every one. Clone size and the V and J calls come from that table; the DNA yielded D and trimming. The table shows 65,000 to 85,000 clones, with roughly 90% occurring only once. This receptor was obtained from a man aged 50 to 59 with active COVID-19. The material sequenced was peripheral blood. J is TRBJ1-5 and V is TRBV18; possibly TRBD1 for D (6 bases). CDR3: CASSPRTGFDQPQHF. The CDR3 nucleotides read TGTGCCAGCTCACCACGCACAGGGTTCGATCAGCCCCAGCATTTT.